This TCR beta chain comes out of a study of T cell changes during pregnancy in multiple sclerosis. Assay: immunoSEQ multiplex PCR; the TCRdb copy retains only in-frame clones and omits some. The sample lists 35,000 to 40,000 clones, about 88% occurring once. Per the germline V gene, CDR1 is SGHTA and CDR2 is FQGNSA. With V trimmed by 4 bases and J by 11 bases, 7 bases remained unmatched. The CDR3 consists of 14 residues. The gene calls are TRBV7-2 and TRBJ1-6, with 8 bases identical to TRBD1. The sequence was obtained from a female donor in good health, enrolled as a control in a pregnancy study. This specimen was peripheral blood, taken in the third trimester of pregnancy. CDR3 nucleotide sequence: TGTGCCAGCAGCTCGTCGACAGGGGTCCCACCCCTCCACTTT. Protein sequence: CASSSSTGVPPLHF.